The source of this T cell receptor beta chain is a study of blood T cell repertoires in COVID-19. Whole-study context: Sites across the United States, Italy and Spain contributed samples from acute and convalescent COVID-19. Nucleic acid was either cDNA or gDNA, and it came from T cells, B-cell-depleted T cells, or PBMCs.

Clones were read by immunoSEQ multiplex PCR, and TCRdb kept only the in-frame ones, dropping some. The sample has approximately 150,000 clones, about nine tenths seen once. V lost 2 bases to trimming and J lost 3 bases, with 17 bases between them. This CDR3 comprises 17 residues. Germline V lookup: CDR1 WNHNN, CDR2 SYGVQD (reference sequence). The receptor was derived from a woman aged 45-65 years with acute or convalescent COVID-19. The chain recombines TRBV10-1 with TRBJ2-4; D might be TRBD2 (5 bases). Sequenced sample: peripheral blood. CDR3: CASSENPPGGGKNIQYF. CDR3 DNA: TGCGCCAGCAGTGAGAACCCGCCAGGAGGCGGCAAAAACATTCAGTACTTC.